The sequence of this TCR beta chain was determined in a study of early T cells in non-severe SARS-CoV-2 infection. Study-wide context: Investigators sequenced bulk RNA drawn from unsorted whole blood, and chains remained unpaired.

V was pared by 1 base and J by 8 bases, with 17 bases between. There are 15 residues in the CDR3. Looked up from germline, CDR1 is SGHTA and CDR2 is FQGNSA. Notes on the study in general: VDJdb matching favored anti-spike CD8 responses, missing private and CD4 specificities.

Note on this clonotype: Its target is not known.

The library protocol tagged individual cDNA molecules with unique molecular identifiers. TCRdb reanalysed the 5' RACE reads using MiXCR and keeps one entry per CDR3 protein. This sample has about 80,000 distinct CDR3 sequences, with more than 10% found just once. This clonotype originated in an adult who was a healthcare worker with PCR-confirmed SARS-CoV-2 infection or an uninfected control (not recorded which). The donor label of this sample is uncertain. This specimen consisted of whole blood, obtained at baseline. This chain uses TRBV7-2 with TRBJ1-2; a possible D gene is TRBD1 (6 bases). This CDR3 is CASSLVSPGVRGYTF. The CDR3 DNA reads TGTGCCAGCAGCTTAGTGTCCCCAGGGGTACGGGGCTACACCTTC.